The 8 T cell receptor beta chains below come from one sample, sequenced in a study of blood T cells in healthy people across ages. Sample-barcoded 5' priming and a J-beta primer mix drove a second PCR of 7 to 11 cycles. TCRdb re-called the 5' RACE reads through MiXCR, storing one row per CDR3 protein. Among around 750,000 distinct CDR3 sequences listed, roughly 50% were seen once. Sequenced input: blood. Source of these receptors: a man older than 75 in good health.

Only a few counts were recorded for this clonotype. V and J are TRBV11-2 and TRBJ1-4, with 8 bases that match TRBD1. Unmatched junction bases numbered 12, after V lost 5 bases and J lost 7 bases. Germline CDR1 is SGHAT and CDR2 is FQNNGV. The CDR3 extends over 16 amino acids. CDR3 in amino acids: CASSNGRGRRSEKLFF. The CDR3 DNA sequence: TGTGCCAGCAGCAATGGCAGGGGGCGAAGGTCTGAAAAACTGTTTTTT.

This chain links TRBV29-1 with TRBJ1-2; D possibly corresponds to TRBD1 (5 bases). V was clipped by 5 bases and J by 6 bases, with 7 bases between them. Germline V gives CDR1 SQVTM, CDR2 ANQGSEA. The CDR3 consists of 10 residues. CDR3: CSVLGDGYTF. In nucleotides, the CDR3 is TGCAGCGTTTTAGGGGATGGCTACACCTTC.

This chain links TRBV6-2 or TRBV6-3 with TRBJ2-1; 7 nucleotides align to TRBD1. The DNA end lines up better with TRBJ2-7; the J call may be wrong. The germline CDR1 and CDR2 sequences are MNHEY and SVGEGT. There are 14 residues in the CDR3. CDR3 bases: TGTGCCAGCAGTTATGGGACAGTCTACAATGAGCAGTACTTC. Its protein is CASSYGTVYNEQYF.

The chain has TRBV30 and TRBJ1-2; D gene uncertain. Germline-derived CDR1 and CDR2 are GTSNPN and SVGIG (reference sequence). The CDR3 length is 13 residues. V lost 8 bases to trimming and J lost 4 bases, with 17 bases between them. CDR3 loop: CALTAGLAYGYTF. The CDR3 nucleotides are TGTGCCCTTACCGCCGGTTTGGCCTATGGCTACACCTTC. The full variable domain, its missing parts supplied by reference TRBV30 and TRBJ1-2, is SQTIHQWPATLVQPVGSPLSLECTVEGTSNPNLYWYRQAAGRGLQLLFYSVGIGQISSEVPQNLSASRPQDRQFILSSKKLLLSDSGFYLCALTAGLAYGYTFGSGTRLTVV.

CDR3 sequence: CASSFSTGMDEQFF. The CDR3 coding sequence is TGTGCCAGCAGTTTTTCGACTGGTATGGATGAGCAGTTCTTC. This chain uses TRBV12-3 or TRBV12-4 with TRBJ2-1, with D hard to call. The CDR3 spans 14 residues. Trimming took off 3 bases at V and 8 bases at J, with 14 bases between the two ends.

This clonotype came up a few times. This sequence joins TRBV29-1 and TRBJ2-3, with a possible D match to TRBD2 (6 bases). Trimming took off 7 bases at V and 2 bases at J, with 19 bases between the two ends. This CDR3 contains 15 residues. Looked up from germline, CDR1 is SQVTM and CDR2 is ANQGSEA. DNA for the CDR3: TGCAGCGCCTCGGGAGATGGGCTCCCCACAGATACGCAGTATTTT. Its translation is CSASGDGLPTDTQYF.

The chain links TRBV12-3 or TRBV12-4 to TRBJ2-7; D gene ambiguous. The CDR3 covers 13 residues. V lost 3 bases to trimming and J lost 3 bases, with 9 bases between them. For the CDR3, the DNA is TGTGCCAGCAGTTTGAGGCAGGACTACGAGCAGTACTTC. Its translation: CASSLRQDYEQYF.

To note about this clonotype: At one boundary the junction diverges from the germline segment, which might be a read error. J is TRBJ1-1 and V is TRBV3-1, with 9 bases fitting TRBD1. CDR1 LGHDT and CDR2 YNNKEL come from the germline V gene (reference sequence). The CDR3 extends over 15 amino acids. The CDR3: CANSHGTGSNTEAFF. The CDR3 DNA is TGTGCCAACAGCCACGGGACAGGGAGTAACACTGAAGCTTTCTTT.